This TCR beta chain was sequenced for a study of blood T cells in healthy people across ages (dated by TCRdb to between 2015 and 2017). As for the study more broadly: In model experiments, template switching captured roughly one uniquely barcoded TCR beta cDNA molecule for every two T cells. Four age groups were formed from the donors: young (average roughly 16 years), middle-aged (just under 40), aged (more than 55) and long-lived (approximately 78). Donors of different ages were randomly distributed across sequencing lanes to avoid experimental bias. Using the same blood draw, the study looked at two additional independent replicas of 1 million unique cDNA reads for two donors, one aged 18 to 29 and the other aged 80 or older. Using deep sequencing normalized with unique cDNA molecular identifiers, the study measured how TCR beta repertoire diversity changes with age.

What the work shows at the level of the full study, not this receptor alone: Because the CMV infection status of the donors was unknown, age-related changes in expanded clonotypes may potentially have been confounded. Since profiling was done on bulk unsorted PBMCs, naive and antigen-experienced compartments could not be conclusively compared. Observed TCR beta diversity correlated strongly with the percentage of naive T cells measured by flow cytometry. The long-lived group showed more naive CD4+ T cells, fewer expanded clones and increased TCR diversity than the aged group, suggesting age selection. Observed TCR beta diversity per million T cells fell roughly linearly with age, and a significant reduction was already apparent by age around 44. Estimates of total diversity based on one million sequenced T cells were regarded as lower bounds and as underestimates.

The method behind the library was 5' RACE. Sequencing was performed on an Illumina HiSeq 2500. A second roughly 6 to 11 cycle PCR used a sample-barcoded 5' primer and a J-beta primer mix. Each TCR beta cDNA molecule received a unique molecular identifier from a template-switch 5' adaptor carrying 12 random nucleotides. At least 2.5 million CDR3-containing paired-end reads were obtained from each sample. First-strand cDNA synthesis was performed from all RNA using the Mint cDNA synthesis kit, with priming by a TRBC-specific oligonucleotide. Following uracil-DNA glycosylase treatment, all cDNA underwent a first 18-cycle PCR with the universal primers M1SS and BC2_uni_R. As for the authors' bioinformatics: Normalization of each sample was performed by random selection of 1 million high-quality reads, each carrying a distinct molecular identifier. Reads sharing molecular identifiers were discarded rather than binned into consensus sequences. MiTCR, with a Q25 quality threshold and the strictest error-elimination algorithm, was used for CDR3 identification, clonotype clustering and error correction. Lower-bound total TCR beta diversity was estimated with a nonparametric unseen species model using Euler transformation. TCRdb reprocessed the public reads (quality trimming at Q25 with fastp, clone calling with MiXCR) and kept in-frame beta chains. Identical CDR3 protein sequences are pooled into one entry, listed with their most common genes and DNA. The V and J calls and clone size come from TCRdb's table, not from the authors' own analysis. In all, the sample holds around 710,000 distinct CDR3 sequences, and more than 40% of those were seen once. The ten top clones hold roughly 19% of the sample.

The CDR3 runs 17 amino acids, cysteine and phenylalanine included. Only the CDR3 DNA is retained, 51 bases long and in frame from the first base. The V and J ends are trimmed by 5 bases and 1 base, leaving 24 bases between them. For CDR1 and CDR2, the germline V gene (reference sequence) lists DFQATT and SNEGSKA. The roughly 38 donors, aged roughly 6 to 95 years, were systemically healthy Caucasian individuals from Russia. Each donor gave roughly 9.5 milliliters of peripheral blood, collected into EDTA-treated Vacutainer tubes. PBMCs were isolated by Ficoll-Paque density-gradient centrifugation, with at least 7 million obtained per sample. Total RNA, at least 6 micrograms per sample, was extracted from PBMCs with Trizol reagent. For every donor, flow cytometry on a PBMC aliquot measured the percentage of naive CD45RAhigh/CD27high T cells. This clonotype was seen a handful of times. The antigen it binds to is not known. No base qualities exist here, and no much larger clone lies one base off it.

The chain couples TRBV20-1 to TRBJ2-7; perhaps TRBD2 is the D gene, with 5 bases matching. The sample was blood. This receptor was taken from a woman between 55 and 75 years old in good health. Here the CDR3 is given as CSAQTPLGAVGSYEQYF. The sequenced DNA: TGCAGTGCTCAAACCCCTCTCGGAGCGGTGGGGTCCTACGAGCAGTACTTC.